The clone carrying this TCR beta chain was recorded once. Use of 60 Vbeta and 13 Jbeta primers characterized the PCR. Method: immunoSEQ multiplex PCR; TCRdb's copy keeps in-frame clones and lacks some. The table records fewer than 250,000 clones, around 79% of them present only once. The data were obtained in a study of cytomegalovirus exposure and HLA in healthy donors. Germline-derived CDR1 and CDR2 are SGHTA and FQGNSA. Trimming at V came to 5 bases and at J to 4 bases, leaving 7 bases not matched to a gene. This CDR3 is built from 15 residues. The rearrangement uses TRBV7-2 and TRBJ1-5; 8 bases agree with TRBD1. This clonotype was sampled from a male donor in good health and CMV-seronegative. The sequencing sample was made of PBMCs. The CDR3 reads CASSIWTGSNQPQHF. The CDR3, as DNA: TGTGCCAGCAGCATCTGGACAGGGTCGAATCAGCCCCAGCATTTT.